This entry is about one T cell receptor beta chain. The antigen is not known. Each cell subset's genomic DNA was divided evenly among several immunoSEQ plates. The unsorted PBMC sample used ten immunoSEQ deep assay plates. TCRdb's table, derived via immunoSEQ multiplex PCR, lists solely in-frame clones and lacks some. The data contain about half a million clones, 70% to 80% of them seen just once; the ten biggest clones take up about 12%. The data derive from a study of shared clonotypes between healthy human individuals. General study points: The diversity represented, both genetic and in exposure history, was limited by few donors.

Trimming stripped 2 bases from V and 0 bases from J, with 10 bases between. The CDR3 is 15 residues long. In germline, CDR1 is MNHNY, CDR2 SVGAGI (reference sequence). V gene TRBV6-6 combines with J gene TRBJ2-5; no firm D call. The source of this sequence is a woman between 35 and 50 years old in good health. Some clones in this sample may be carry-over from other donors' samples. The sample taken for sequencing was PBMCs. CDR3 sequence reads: CASSYPGRYQETQYF. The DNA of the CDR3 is TGTGCCAGCAGTTACCCCGGACGGTACCAAGAGACCCAGTACTTC.